This TCR beta chain was recovered during a study of cytomegalovirus exposure and HLA in healthy donors. Whole-study results and caveats: Sequencing likely produced, as an artifact, a cluster of highly shared sequence variants.

The CDR3 runs 19 residues. Germline V gene sequence: CDR1 SEHNR, CDR2 FQNEAQ (reference sequence). V lost 5 bases and J lost 0; bases outside the gene matches: 14. Comment on this clone: As yet, its antigen is unknown.

Primers included in the PCR were 60 Vbeta and 13 Jbeta primers. Clones were sequenced by immunoSEQ multiplex PCR, and TCRdb holds only the in-frame ones, with some missing. The sample shows roughly 38,000 clones, 90% to 95% of them seen only once. The receptor's source is a woman younger than 35 in good health and CMV-seronegative. The sample comprised PBMCs. The V and J genes are TRBV7-9 and TRBJ2-1; TRBD2 aligns across 9 bases. CDR3 sequence: CASSHPLAGYKSSYNEQFF. As DNA, the CDR3 is TGTGCCAGCAGCCATCCGCTAGCGGGATACAAAAGCTCCTACAATGAGCAGTTCTTC.